Given below is one TCR beta chain in context. V trimming: 6 bases; J trimming: 1 base; junction bases outside the gene matches: 5. The CDR3 is 14 residues long. This record comes from a study of tumor T cells in aggressive B-cell lymphoma. The repertoire was sequenced with immunoSEQ multiplex PCR; TCRdb's copy has only in-frame clones and lacks some. In the table there are roughly 3,000 clones, 85% of which are singletons. The TCR comes from an adult with diffuse large B cell lymphoma. The material sequenced was tumor tissue. This sequence joins TRBV23-1 and TRBJ1-1; 7 nucleotides align to TRBD1. TRBV23-1 carries the ORF label, with uncertain function. The CDR3 DNA follows: TGCGCCAGCAGGCACAGGGGAGAGAACACTGAAGCTTTCTTT. This codes for CASRHRGENTEAFF.